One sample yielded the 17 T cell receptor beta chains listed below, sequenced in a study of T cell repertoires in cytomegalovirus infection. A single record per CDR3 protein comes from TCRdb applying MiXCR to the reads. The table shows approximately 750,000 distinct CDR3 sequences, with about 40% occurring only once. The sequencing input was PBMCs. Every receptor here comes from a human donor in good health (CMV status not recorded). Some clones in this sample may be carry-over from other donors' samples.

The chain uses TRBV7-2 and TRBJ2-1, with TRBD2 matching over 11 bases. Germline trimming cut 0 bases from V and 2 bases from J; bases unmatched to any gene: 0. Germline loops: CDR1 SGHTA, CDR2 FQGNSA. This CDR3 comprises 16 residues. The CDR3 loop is CASSLALAGAYNEQFF. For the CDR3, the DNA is TGTGCCAGCAGCTTAGCACTAGCGGGAGCCTACAATGAGCAGTTCTTC.

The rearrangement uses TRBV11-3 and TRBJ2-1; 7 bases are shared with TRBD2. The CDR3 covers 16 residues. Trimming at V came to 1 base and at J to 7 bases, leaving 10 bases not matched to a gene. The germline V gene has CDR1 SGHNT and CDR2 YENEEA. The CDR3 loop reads CASSLAPETSNNEQFF. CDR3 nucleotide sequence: TGTGCCAGCAGCTTAGCCCCGGAGACTAGCAATAATGAGCAGTTCTTC.

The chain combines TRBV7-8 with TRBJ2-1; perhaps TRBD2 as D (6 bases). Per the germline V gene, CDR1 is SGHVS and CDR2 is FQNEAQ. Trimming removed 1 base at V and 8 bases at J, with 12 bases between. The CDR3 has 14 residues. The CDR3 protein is CASSLEGGGDEQFF. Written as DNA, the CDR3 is TGTGCCAGCAGCTTAGAAGGAGGCGGGGATGAGCAGTTCTTC.

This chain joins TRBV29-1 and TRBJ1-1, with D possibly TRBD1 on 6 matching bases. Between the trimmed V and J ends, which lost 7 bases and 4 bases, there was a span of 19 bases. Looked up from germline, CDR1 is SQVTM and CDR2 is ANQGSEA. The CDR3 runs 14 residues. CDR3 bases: TGCAGCGGGGGGGCTCTTGGGTCTGGCACTGAAGCTTTCTTT. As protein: CSGGALGSGTEAFF.

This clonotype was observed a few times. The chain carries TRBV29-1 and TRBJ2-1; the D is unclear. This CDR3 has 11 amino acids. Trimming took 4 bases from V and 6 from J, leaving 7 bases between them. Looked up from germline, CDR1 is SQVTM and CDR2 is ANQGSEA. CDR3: CSVAQSNEQFF. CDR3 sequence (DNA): TGCAGCGTTGCACAATCCAATGAGCAGTTCTTC.

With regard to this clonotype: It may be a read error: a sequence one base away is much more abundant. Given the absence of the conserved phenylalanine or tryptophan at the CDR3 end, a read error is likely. The CDR3 protein is CASSLRSGLGADEQYC. Written as DNA, the CDR3 is TGTGCCAGCAGCTTGCGTTCGGGACTAGGGGCTGACGAGCAGTACTGC. The gene calls are TRBV7-6 and TRBJ2-7, with 8 bases matching TRBD2. With V trimmed by 3 bases and J by 5 bases, 12 bases remained unmatched. CDR1 and CDR2 (germline): SGHVS, FNYEAQ. The length of the CDR3 is 16 residues.

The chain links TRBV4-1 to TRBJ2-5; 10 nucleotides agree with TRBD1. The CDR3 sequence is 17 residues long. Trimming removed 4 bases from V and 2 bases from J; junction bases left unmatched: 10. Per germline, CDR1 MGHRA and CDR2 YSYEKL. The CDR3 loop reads CASSPKKTDRGQETQYF. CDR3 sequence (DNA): TGCGCCAGCAGCCCTAAGAAGACGGACAGGGGGCAAGAGACCCAGTACTTC.

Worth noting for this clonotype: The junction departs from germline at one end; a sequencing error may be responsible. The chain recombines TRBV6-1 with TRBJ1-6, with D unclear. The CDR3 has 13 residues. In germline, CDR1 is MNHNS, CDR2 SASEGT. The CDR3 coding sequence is TGTGCCAGCAGTGAAGTTACCGCTTCACCCCTCCAATTT. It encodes CASSEVTASPLQF.

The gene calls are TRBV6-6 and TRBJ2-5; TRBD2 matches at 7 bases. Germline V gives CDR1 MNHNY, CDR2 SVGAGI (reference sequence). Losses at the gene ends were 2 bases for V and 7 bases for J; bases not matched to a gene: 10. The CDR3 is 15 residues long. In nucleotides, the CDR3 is TGTGCCAGCAGTTACGCCCCTAGCGGTGTAGGGACCCAGTACTTC. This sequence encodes CASSYAPSGVGTQYF.

As DNA, the CDR3 is TGTGCCAGCGGGGCCGGGGGACTGAACACTGAAGCTTTCTTT. Translation: CASGAGGLNTEAFF. This chain connects TRBV6-5 to TRBJ1-1; possible D gene TRBD1, 5 bases. Trimming removed 8 bases at V and 0 bases at J, with 13 bases between. This CDR3 has 14 residues. CDR1 and CDR2 from the germline V gene are MNHEY and SVGAGI.

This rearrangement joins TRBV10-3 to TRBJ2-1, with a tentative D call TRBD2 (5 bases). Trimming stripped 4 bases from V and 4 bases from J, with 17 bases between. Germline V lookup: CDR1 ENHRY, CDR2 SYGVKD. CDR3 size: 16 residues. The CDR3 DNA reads TGTGCCATCAGTGCCCTGGCGAGCGGTCCGTACAATGAGCAGTTCTTC. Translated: CAISALASGPYNEQFF.

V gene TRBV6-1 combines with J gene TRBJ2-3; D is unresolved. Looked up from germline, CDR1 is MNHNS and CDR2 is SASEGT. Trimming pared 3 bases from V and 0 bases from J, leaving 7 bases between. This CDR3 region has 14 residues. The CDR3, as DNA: TGTGCCAGCAGTGACGGTAGAAGCACAGATACGCAGTATTTT. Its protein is CASSDGRSTDTQYF.

CDR3 loop: CSAEGRFLSSTDTQYF. DNA for the CDR3: TGCAGTGCTGAAGGGAGGTTTCTTTCTAGCACAGATACGCAGTATTTT. This chain joins TRBV20-1 and TRBJ2-3; possible D gene TRBD2, 6 bases. The V end lost 5 bases, the J end lost 0 bases, and 18 bases lay between the germline ends. The CDR3 runs 16 residues. Germline V lookup: CDR1 DFQATT, CDR2 SNEGSKA (reference sequence).

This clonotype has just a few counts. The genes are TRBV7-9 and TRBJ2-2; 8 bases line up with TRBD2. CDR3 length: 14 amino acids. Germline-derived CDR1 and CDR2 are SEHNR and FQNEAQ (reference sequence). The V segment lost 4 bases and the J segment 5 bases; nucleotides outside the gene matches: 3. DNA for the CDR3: TGTGCCAGCAGCTCCTTAGCGGGAACCGGGGAGCTGTTTTTT. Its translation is CASSSLAGTGELFF. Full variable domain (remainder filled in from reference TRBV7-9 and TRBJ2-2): DTGVSQNPRHKITKRGQNVTFRCDPISEHNRLYWYRQTLGQGPEFLTYFQNEAQLEKSRLLSDRFSAERPKGSFSTLEIQRTEQGDSAMYLCASSSLAGTGELFFGEGSRLTVL.

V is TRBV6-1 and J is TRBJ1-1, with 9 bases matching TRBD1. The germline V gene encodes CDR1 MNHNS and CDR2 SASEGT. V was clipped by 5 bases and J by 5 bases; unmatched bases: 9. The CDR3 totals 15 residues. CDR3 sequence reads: CASSNYRGPGTEAFF. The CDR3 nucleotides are TGTGCCAGCAGTAACTACAGGGGGCCTGGTACTGAAGCTTTCTTT.

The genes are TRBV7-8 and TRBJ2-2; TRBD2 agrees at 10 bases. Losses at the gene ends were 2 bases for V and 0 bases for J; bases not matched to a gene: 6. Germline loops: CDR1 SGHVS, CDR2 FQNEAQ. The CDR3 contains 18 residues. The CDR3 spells CASSLKTSGPTNTGELFF. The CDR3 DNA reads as TGTGCCAGCAGCTTAAAGACTAGCGGGCCCACGAACACCGGGGAGCTGTTTTTT.

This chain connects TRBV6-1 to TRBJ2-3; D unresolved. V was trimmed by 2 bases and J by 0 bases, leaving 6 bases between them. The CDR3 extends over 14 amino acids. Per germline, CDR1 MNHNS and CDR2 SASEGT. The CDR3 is CASSENSSTDTQYF. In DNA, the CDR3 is TGTGCCAGCAGTGAAAACTCCAGCACAGATACGCAGTATTTT.